The 31 T cell receptor beta chains listed next were all sequenced from one sample in a study of vaccination effects on CD4 cells after COVID-19. Sequencing used immunoSEQ multiplex PCR; TCRdb keeps in-frame clones, though not all of them. Of roughly 70,000 clones detected, 70% to 75% appear once; the ten largest clones hold roughly 1.6%. Antigen-specific CD4+ T cells were expanded (with viral peptide pools) by the ViraFEST assay ahead of sequencing. Isolating CD4+ T cells followed approximately 10 days of culture. All participants had two doses of either the BNT162b2 or mRNA-1273 vaccine. Antigens of these TCRs are unknown. The specimen comprised CD4+ T cells from PBMCs cultured with HCoV-229E spike peptides, sampled after COVID-19 vaccination. These receptors all come from a human donor who received a COVID-19 vaccine.

The CDR3 reads CASSLGLAGATGTQYF. In nucleotides, the CDR3 is TGTGCCAGCAGCTTAGGACTAGCGGGGGCCACGGGGACCCAGTACTTC. V usage is TRBV5-6 and J usage is TRBJ2-5; 13 nucleotides match TRBD2. Germline-derived CDR1 and CDR2 are SGHDT and YYEEEE. CDR3 size: 16 residues. With V trimmed by 2 bases and J by 7 bases, 8 bases remained unmatched.

In its sample, this clone was seen once. V is TRBV5-4 and J is TRBJ1-1; no reliable D call. This CDR3 contains 13 residues. Trimming removed 0 bases at V and 8 bases at J, with 11 bases between. The germline gives CDR1 SGHNT, CDR2 YYREEE (reference sequence). DNA of the CDR3: TGTGCCAGCAGCTTGGGGCAGTCAGGAGAAGCTTTCTTT. Its translation is CASSLGQSGEAFF.

J is TRBJ2-2 and V is TRBV14, with D unresolved. CDR1 and CDR2 from the germline V gene are SGHDN and FVKESK. Deletions cut 8 bases from V and 7 bases from J, with 14 bases between. The CDR3 is 13 residues long. The CDR3 sequence: CASRWGMSGELFF. DNA for the CDR3: TGTGCCAGCCGGTGGGGTATGAGCGGGGAGCTGTTTTTT. The full variable domain, completed using reference TRBV14 and TRBJ2-2, is EAGVTQFPSHSVIEKGQTVTLRCDPISGHDNLYWYRRVMGKEIKFLLHFVKESKQDESGMPNNRFLAERTGGTYSTLKVQPAELEDSGVYFCASRWGMSGELFFGEGSRLTVL.

The rearrangement uses TRBV7-2 and TRBJ1-5; D call uncertain. From germline, CDR1 is SGHTA and CDR2 FQGNSA. The CDR3 spans 12 residues. V was trimmed by 5 bases and J by 0 bases, leaving 2 bases between them. This chain's CDR3 is CASSVSNQPQHF. CDR3 DNA sequence: TGTGCCAGCAGCGTTAGCAATCAGCCCCAGCATTTT.

The V call is TRBV6-2 or TRBV6-3, the J call TRBJ1-3; D uncertain. The V end lost 2 bases, the J end lost 0 bases, and 8 bases lay between the germline ends. This CDR3 is 15 amino acids long. Germline V gives CDR1 MNHEY, CDR2 SVGEGT. CDR3 amino acids: CASSYGLSSGNTIYF. The CDR3 DNA reads as TGTGCCAGCAGTTACGGCCTGAGCTCTGGAAACACCATATATTTT.

Concerning this clone: One junction end does not reproduce the germline sequence, and a read error may be involved. The chain couples TRBV7-2 to TRBJ1-2; possible D gene TRBD1, 5 bases. CDR1 and CDR2 (germline): SGHTA, FQGNSA. This CDR3 is built from 13 residues. CDR3 in DNA: TGTGCCAGCAGCTTAGCGGGAGGAACAGGAATACACTTC. This translates into CASSLAGGTGIHF.

The chain uses TRBV27 and TRBJ2-2; D gene ambiguous. Trimming took off 3 bases at V and 0 bases at J, with 11 bases between the two ends. CDR3 length: 16 amino acids. Per germline, CDR1 MNHEY and CDR2 SMNVEV (reference sequence). In nucleotides, the CDR3 is TGTGCCAGCAGTTTGTTTCAATACTCGAACACCGGGGAGCTGTTTTTT. Translating it yields CASSLFQYSNTGELFF.

This rearrangement joins TRBV5-4 to TRBJ2-3; 15 positions match TRBD2. The CDR3 runs to 15 residues. Looked up from germline, CDR1 is SGHNT and CDR2 is YYREEE (reference sequence). The V and J ends lost 4 bases and 5 bases, in that order; junction bases with no gene match: 2. The CDR3, as DNA: TGTGCCAGCAGCGGACTAGCGGGGGGGAGAGATACGCAGTATTTT. Its translation: CASSGLAGGRDTQYF.

The rearrangement links TRBV14 to TRBJ2-1, with 7 positions matching TRBD1. V trimming: 4 bases; J trimming: 7 bases; junction bases outside the gene matches: 7. This CDR3 spans 14 amino acids. In germline, CDR1 is SGHDN, CDR2 FVKESK. CDR3 amino acids: CASSPVDRVNEQFF. DNA for the CDR3: TGTGCCAGCAGCCCTGTCGACAGGGTTAATGAGCAGTTCTTC.

The chain has TRBV24-1 and TRBJ1-6, with TRBD1 identical over 8 bases. Germline V lookup: CDR1 KGHDR, CDR2 SFDVKD. V was clipped by 2 bases and J by 7 bases; unmatched bases: 6. The CDR3 has 16 residues. The CDR3 DNA is TGTGCCACCAGTGATTCCGGGACAGGTCAAAATTCACCCCTCCACTTT. This gives the protein CATSDSGTGQNSPLHF.

The table lists this clone with a few counts. V is TRBV30 and J is TRBJ2-7, with D perhaps given as TRBD1 or TRBD2 (5 bases each). The CDR3 length is 12 residues. CDR1 and CDR2 from the germline V gene are GTSNPN and SVGIG (reference sequence). Trimming stripped 3 bases from V and 6 bases from J, with 12 bases between. In DNA, the CDR3 is TGTGCCTGGAGCGCAGGGAGCGGCGAGCAGTACGTC. It codes for CAWSAGSGEQYV.

CDR3 sequence reads: CASSRGRGQPQHF. CDR3 DNA: TGTGCCAGCAGCCGGGGCAGGGGGCAGCCCCAGCATTTT. The rearrangement links TRBV3-1 (or the pseudogene TRBV3-2) to TRBJ1-5; TRBD1 matches at 7 bases. The CDR3 is 13 amino acids. Germline V gene lookup returns CDR1 LGHDT and CDR2 YNNKEL (reference sequence). V shed 4 bases, J shed 7 bases, and the junction held 4 bases outside the gene matches.

The CDR3 DNA reads as TGTGCCACCTCCATATTACGAGACACCGGGGAGCTGTTTTTT. Its translation: CATSILRDTGELFF. This chain joins TRBV2 and TRBJ2-2; D ambiguous. This CDR3 has 14 amino acids. The germline V gene encodes CDR1 SNHLY and CDR2 FYNNEI. V lost 10 bases to trimming and J lost 3 bases, with 15 bases between them.

V usage is TRBV24-1 and J usage is TRBJ2-5; no clear D gene. This CDR3 is 14 amino acids long. The germline gives CDR1 KGHDR, CDR2 SFDVKD. Trimming removed 10 bases from V and 0 bases from J, with 14 bases in between. DNA for the CDR3: TGTGCCACACAATCGGCAGAGTACCAAGAGACCCAGTACTTC. Translation: CATQSAEYQETQYF.

The rearrangement links TRBV5-6 to TRBJ1-2; no reliable D call. The ends were cut back, 4 bases at V and 4 bases at J, with 14 bases in the middle. In germline, CDR1 is SGHDT, CDR2 YYEEEE. The CDR3 has 14 residues. Here the CDR3 reads CASSAGGIGYGYTF. In nucleotides, the CDR3 is TGTGCCAGCAGCGCGGGTGGAATAGGCTATGGCTACACCTTC.

The chain couples TRBV9 to TRBJ1-5; D is possibly TRBD1 (5 bases). V was cut by 1 base and J by 3 bases, with 11 bases left in between. CDR1 is SGDLS and CDR2 is YYNGEE in the germline V gene. There are 15 residues in the CDR3. DNA for the CDR3: TGTGCCAGCAGCGTAAGTCAGGGCGACAATCAGCCCCAGCATTTT. This translates into CASSVSQGDNQPQHF.

This sequence joins TRBV5-5 and TRBJ2-6; D remains unclear. This CDR3 contains 17 residues. In germline, CDR1 is SGHKS, CDR2 YYEKEE (reference sequence). V was trimmed by 1 base and J by 0 bases, leaving 11 bases between them. The CDR3 spells CASSLPSVSSGANVLTF. The CDR3 nucleotides read TGTGCCAGCAGCTTGCCTAGTGTCAGCTCTGGGGCCAACGTCCTGACTTTC.

The rearrangement uses TRBV24-1 and TRBJ2-5, with 7 bases fitting TRBD1. CDR3 size: 14 residues. Losses at the gene ends were 9 bases for V and 4 bases for J; bases not matched to a gene: 10. Germline-derived CDR1 and CDR2 are KGHDR and SFDVKD. CDR3 sequence: CATSRTGPLETQYF. Here the CDR3 DNA reads TGTGCCACCTCGAGGACAGGTCCTTTAGAGACCCAGTACTTC.

This rearrangement joins TRBV12-5 to TRBJ2-6, with D unclear. Germline V lookup: CDR1 LGHNT, CDR2 FRNRAP. This CDR3 has 12 residues. V was trimmed by 6 bases and J by 0 bases, leaving 0 bases between them. Here the CDR3 DNA reads TGTGCTAGTGGCTCTGGGGCCAACGTCCTGACTTTC. Its translation is CASGSGANVLTF.

The rearrangement links TRBV6-5 to TRBJ1-2; D remains ambiguous. The CDR3 loop spans 11 amino acids. V lost 4 bases and J 2 bases, leaving 2 bases between the germline ends. From germline, CDR1 is MNHEY and CDR2 SVGAGI. The CDR3 region has the DNA TGTGCCAGCAGTTTGAACTATGGCTACACCTTC. This codes for CASSLNYGYTF.

The chain joins TRBV10-3 to TRBJ1-2, with unresolved D. Trimming took 4 bases from V and 14 from J, leaving 14 bases between them. This CDR3 is built from 11 residues. Germline values: CDR1 ENHRY, CDR2 SYGVKD. The chain's CDR3 is CAISGGSLGTF. DNA for the CDR3: TGTGCCATCAGTGGGGGTTCCCTTGGAACCTTC.

The rearrangement links TRBV20-1 to TRBJ2-5; TRBD2 is a possible D gene (6 bases). Deletions cut 6 bases from V and 4 bases from J, with 6 bases between. This CDR3 has 10 residues. Germline assignment: CDR1 DFQATT and CDR2 SNEGSKA (reference sequence). The chain's CDR3 is CSAGGETQYF. Here the CDR3 DNA reads TGCAGTGCGGGGGGAGAGACCCAGTACTTC.

The rearrangement uses TRBV14 and TRBJ1-6; no clear D gene. With 5 bases removed from V and 10 bases from J, the gap between germline ends came to 9 bases. Germline assignment: CDR1 SGHDN and CDR2 FVKESK. The CDR3 is 12 residues long. This chain's CDR3 is CASSVWSSPLHF. The CDR3 nucleotides read TGTGCCAGCAGCGTTTGGTCGTCACCCCTCCACTTT. Looking up the rest from reference TRBV14 and TRBJ1-6 gives the full variable domain: EAGVTQFPSHSVIEKGQTVTLRCDPISGHDNLYWYRRVMGKEIKFLLHFVKESKQDESGMPNNRFLAERTGGTYSTLKVQPAELEDSGVYFCASSVWSSPLHFGNGTRLTVT.

V and J are TRBV5-5 and TRBJ1-2; no clear D gene. V shed 2 bases and J shed 4 bases, with 12 bases lying between them. Germline lookup yields CDR1 SGHKS and CDR2 YYEKEE (reference sequence). There are 14 residues in the CDR3. CDR3 coding DNA: TGTGCCAGCAGCTTCAGGAACGCTGGCTATGGCTACACCTTC. This codes for CASSFRNAGYGYTF.

This clone has just one count. V is TRBV21-1 and J is TRBJ2-3; TRBD1, as called in the table, went unchecked against the DNA. TRBV21-1 is labeled a pseudogene. The CDR3 contains 17 residues. CDR3 nucleotide sequence: TGTGCCAGCAGCAAGACAGGAACCCCGCGGGGCACAGATACGCAGTATTTT. It specifies CASSKTGTPRGTDTQYF.

The chain couples TRBV19 to TRBJ2-2, with 7 nucleotides matching TRBD1. CDR1 and CDR2 (germline): LNHDA, SQIVND (reference sequence). V was clipped by 6 bases and J by 4 bases; unmatched bases: 11. The CDR3 consists of 16 residues. The CDR3 DNA reads TGTGCCAGTAGAGACCAGGGGGTGATTAGCACCGGGGAGCTGTTTTTT. It yields the protein CASRDQGVISTGELFF.

For this clone: Its ends do not fully match the called genes, so a read error is possible. The chain recombines TRBV15 with TRBJ2-5; D unclear. Germline V gene data show CDR1 as LNHNV and CDR2 as YYDKDF (reference sequence). CDR3 length equals 17 residues. CDR3 in amino acids: CATSAIRLGSRQGTQYF. The CDR3 DNA reads TGTGCCACCAGCGCTATACGCCTGGGCAGTCGCCAAGGGACCCAGTACTTC. Combining the CDR3 with reference TRBV15 and TRBJ2-5 gives the whole variable domain DAMVIQNPRYQVTQFGKPVTLSCSQTLNHNVMYWYQQKSSQAPKLLFHYYDKDFNNEADTPDNFQSRRPNTSFCFLDIRSPGLGDTAMYLCATSAIRLGSRQGTQYFGPGTRLLVL.

The chain joins TRBV2 to TRBJ1-5; a possible D gene is TRBD1 (5 bases). CDR1 is SNHLY, CDR2 FYNNEI, per germline. V lost 7 bases and J 1 base, leaving 8 bases between the germline ends. The CDR3 is 13 amino acids. The CDR3 region has the DNA TGTGCCAGCATGCGGACAAGCAATCAGCCCCAGCATTTT. It translates to CASMRTSNQPQHF.

The gene calls are TRBV29-1 and TRBJ1-1; possible D gene TRBD1, 5 bases. This CDR3 spans 12 amino acids. V lost 8 bases and J 5 bases, leaving 15 bases between the germline ends. Germline V gene data show CDR1 as SQVTM and CDR2 as ANQGSEA. The CDR3 loop is CSSRDVRTEAFF. CDR3 nucleotide sequence: TGCAGCTCCAGGGACGTTAGGACTGAAGCTTTCTTT.

This clone was seen a single time. The V gene is TRBV6-5, the J gene TRBJ1-1; D remains ambiguous. The V end lost 5 bases, the J end lost 0 bases, and 10 bases lay between the germline ends. The V gene's germline CDR1 is MNHEY and CDR2 SVGAGI. This CDR3 has 14 amino acids. CDR3 sequence reads: CASSPSIVNTEAFF. The DNA for the CDR3 is TGTGCCAGCAGTCCCTCTATTGTGAACACTGAAGCTTTCTTT.

The chain uses TRBV4-1 and TRBJ1-2, with 9 bases fitting TRBD1. Looked up from germline, CDR1 is MGHRA and CDR2 is YSYEKL. Trimming took 3 bases from V and 1 from J; bases not matched to a gene: 9. CDR3 length equals 17 residues. CDR3 protein: CASSQGQGYGFNYGYTF. The CDR3 DNA is TGCGCCAGCAGCCAGGGACAGGGTTACGGATTTAACTATGGCTACACCTTC.